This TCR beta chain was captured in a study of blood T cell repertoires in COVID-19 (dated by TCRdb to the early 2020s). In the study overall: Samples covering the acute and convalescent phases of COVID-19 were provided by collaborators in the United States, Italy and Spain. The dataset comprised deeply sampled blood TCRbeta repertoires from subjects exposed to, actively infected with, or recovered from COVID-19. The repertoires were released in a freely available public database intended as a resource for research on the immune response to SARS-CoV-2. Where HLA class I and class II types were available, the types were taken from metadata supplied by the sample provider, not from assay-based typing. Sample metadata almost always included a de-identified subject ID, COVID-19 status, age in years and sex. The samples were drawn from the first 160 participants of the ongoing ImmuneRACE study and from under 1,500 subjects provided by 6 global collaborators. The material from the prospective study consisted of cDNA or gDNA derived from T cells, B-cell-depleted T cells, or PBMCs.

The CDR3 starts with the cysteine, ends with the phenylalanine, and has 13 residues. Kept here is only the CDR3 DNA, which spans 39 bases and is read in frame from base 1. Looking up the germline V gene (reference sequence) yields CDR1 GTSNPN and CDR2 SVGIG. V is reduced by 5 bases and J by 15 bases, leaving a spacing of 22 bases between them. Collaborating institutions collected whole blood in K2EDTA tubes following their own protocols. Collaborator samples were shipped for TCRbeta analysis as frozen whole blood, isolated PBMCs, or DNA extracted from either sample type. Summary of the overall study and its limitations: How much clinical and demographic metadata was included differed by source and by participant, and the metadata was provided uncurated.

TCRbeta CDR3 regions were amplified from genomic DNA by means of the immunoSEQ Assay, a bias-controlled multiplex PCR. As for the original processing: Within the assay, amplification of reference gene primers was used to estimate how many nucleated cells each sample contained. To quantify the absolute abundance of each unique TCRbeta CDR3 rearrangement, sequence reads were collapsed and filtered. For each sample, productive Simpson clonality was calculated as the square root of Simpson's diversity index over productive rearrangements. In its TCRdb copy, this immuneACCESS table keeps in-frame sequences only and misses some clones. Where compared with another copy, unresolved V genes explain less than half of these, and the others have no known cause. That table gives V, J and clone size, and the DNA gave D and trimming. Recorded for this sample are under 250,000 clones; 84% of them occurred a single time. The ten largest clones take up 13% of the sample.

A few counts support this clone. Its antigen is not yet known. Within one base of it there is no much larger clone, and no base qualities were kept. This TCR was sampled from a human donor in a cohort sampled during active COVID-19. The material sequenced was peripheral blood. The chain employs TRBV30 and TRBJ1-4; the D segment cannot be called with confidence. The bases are TGTGCCTGGGGTACCAGGCTGGGCTTAACGGTGTTTTTT. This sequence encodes CAWGTRLGLTVFF. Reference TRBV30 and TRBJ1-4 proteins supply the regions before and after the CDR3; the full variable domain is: SQTIHQWPATLVQPVGSPLSLECTVEGTSNPNLYWYRQAAGRGLQLLFYSVGIGQISSEVPQNLSASRPQDRQFILSSKKLLLSDSGFYLCAWGTRLGLTVFFGSGTQLSVL.